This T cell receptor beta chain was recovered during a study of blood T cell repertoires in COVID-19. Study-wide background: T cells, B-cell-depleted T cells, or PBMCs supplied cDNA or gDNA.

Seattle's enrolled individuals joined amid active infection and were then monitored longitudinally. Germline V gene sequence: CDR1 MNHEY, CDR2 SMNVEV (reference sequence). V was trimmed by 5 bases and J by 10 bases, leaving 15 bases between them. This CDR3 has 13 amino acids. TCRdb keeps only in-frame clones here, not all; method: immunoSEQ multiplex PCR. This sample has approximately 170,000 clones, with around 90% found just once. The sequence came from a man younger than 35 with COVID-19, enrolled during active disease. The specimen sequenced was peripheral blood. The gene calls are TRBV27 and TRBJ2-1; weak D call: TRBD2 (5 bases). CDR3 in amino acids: CASSPGGRVEQFF. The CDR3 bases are TGTGCCAGCAGTCCCGGAGGTAGGGTCGAGCAGTTCTTC.